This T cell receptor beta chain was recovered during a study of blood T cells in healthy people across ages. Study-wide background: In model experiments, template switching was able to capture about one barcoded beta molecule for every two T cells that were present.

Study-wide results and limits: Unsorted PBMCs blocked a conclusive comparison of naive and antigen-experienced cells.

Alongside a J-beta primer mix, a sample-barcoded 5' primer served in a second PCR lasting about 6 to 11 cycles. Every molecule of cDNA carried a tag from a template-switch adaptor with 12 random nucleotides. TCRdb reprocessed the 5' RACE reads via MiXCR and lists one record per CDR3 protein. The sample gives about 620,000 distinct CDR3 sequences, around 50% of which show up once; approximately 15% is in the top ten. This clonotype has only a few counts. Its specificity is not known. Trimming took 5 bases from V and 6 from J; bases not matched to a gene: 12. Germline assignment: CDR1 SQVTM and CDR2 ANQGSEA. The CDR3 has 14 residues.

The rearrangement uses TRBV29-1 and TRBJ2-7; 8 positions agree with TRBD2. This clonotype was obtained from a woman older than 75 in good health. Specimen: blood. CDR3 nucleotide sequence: TGCAGCGTTCGGGAGGGGAGACTAGTGAGCGAGCAGTACTTC. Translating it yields CSVREGRLVSEQYF.